A selection of T cell receptor beta chains follows, all from one sample in a study of shared clonotypes between healthy human individuals. Some clones are missing from TCRdb's copy, which holds only in-frame ones; the method was immunoSEQ multiplex PCR. The table lists millions of clones, just under 95% of them singletons, with roughly 1.1% in the top ten. Material: naive CD8+ T cells sorted from blood. The receptors shown here come from a young man in good health. CDR3s leave out the opening cysteine and the closing phenylalanine or tryptophan. Fields, in order: clone size, V gene, J gene, CDR3 protein. A row's size may be missing; if present it is once, few, many or a size class.

abundance: -
v_gene: TRBV5-8
j_gene: TRBJ2-7
CDR3aa: ASSFTGLTHEQY

abundance: -
v_gene: TRBV6-5
j_gene: TRBJ2-7
CDR3aa: ASSQQVTYEQY

abundance: once
v_gene: TRBV7-2
j_gene: TRBJ2-1
CDR3aa: ASSLVGQGFNEQF

abundance: -
v_gene: TRBV14
j_gene: TRBJ1-1
CDR3aa: ASSHAEKNTEAF

abundance: -
v_gene: TRBV4-2
j_gene: TRBJ2-7
CDR3aa: ASSQVVGTVSYEQY

abundance: -
v_gene: TRBV19
j_gene: TRBJ1-1
CDR3aa: ASTDRGDTEAF

abundance: -
v_gene: TRBV5-4
j_gene: TRBJ2-2
CDR3aa: ASSLYGGTGELF

abundance: -
v_gene: TRBV5-6
j_gene: TRBJ2-2
CDR3aa: ASSSMGQGVFFTGELF

abundance: -
v_gene: TRBV27
j_gene: TRBJ2-5
CDR3aa: ASSHGTGRWETQY

abundance: -
v_gene: TRBV4-3
j_gene: TRBJ2-7
CDR3aa: ASSQDLGEGSYEQY

abundance: -
v_gene: TRBV6-5
j_gene: TRBJ1-1
CDR3aa: ASSYPPSEAF

abundance: -
v_gene: TRBV19
j_gene: TRBJ1-3
CDR3aa: AVEQGALGNTIY

abundance: -
v_gene: TRBV6-1
j_gene: TRBJ1-1
CDR3aa: ASSEDRGAEAF

abundance: -
v_gene: TRBV19
j_gene: TRBJ2-1
CDR3aa: ASSLQASYNEQF

abundance: -
v_gene: TRBV7-9
j_gene: TRBJ2-3
CDR3aa: ASSQSVLDTQY

abundance: -
v_gene: TRBV11-2
j_gene: TRBJ2-7
CDR3aa: ASSLAGGANSYEQY

abundance: -
v_gene: TRBV4-2
j_gene: TRBJ1-2
CDR3aa: ASSQGQPYGYT

abundance: -
v_gene: TRBV7-2
j_gene: TRBJ2-2
CDR3aa: ASSLVGGDSGELF

abundance: -
v_gene: TRBV25-1
j_gene: TRBJ2-1
CDR3aa: ASDRGGAYNEQF

abundance: -
v_gene: TRBV7-9
j_gene: TRBJ2-7
CDR3aa: ASSSTGRYEQY

abundance: once
v_gene: TRBV6-5
j_gene: TRBJ2-2
CDR3aa: ASTPGQGIAGELF

abundance: -
v_gene: TRBV5-6
j_gene: TRBJ1-1
CDR3aa: ASSLGVGTEAF

abundance: -
v_gene: TRBV6-1
j_gene: TRBJ1-4
CDR3aa: ASSDATEGTNEKLF

abundance: -
v_gene: TRBV19
j_gene: TRBJ1-1
CDR3aa: ASTMGGQGRTEAF

abundance: -
v_gene: TRBV19
j_gene: TRBJ1-1
CDR3aa: ASSIPPTGNTEAF

abundance: -
v_gene: TRBV9
j_gene: TRBJ2-1
CDR3aa: ASSHAGVGYNEQF

abundance: -
v_gene: TRBV2
j_gene: TRBJ1-2
CDR3aa: ASSEYGYT

abundance: -
v_gene: TRBV7-8
j_gene: TRBJ2-7
CDR3aa: ASSPWPYEQY

abundance: -
v_gene: TRBV11-2
j_gene: TRBJ2-3
CDR3aa: ASSLGWDTQY

abundance: -
v_gene: TRBV10-2
j_gene: TRBJ2-1
CDR3aa: ASRSDGLAGPPSYNEQF

abundance: -
v_gene: TRBV30
j_gene: TRBJ2-3
CDR3aa: AWSAQGLHTDTQY

abundance: -
v_gene: TRBV2
j_gene: TRBJ2-2
CDR3aa: ASMGDRKNTGELF

abundance: once
v_gene: TRBV27
j_gene: TRBJ2-1
CDR3aa: ASSSRPPSGSNNEQF

abundance: -
v_gene: TRBV19
j_gene: TRBJ1-5
CDR3aa: ASSSVGNQPQH

abundance: few
v_gene: TRBV13
j_gene: TRBJ1-2
CDR3aa: ASSLGQNYGYT

abundance: -
v_gene: TRBV5-1
j_gene: TRBJ2-3
CDR3aa: ASSLVAGITDTQY

abundance: -
v_gene: TRBV7-9
j_gene: TRBJ2-7
CDR3aa: ASSLGHSEQY

abundance: -
v_gene: TRBV4-3
j_gene: TRBJ2-3
CDR3aa: ASSQVDSSTDTQY

abundance: -
v_gene: TRBV5-6
j_gene: TRBJ2-1
CDR3aa: ASSLWLAGDNEQF

abundance: -
v_gene: TRBV7-9
j_gene: TRBJ1-4
CDR3aa: ASSLDGDGYNEKLF

abundance: -
v_gene: TRBV6-6
j_gene: TRBJ1-3
CDR3aa: ASEEGTIY

abundance: -
v_gene: TRBV6-6
j_gene: TRBJ2-1
CDR3aa: ASSYSLSYNEQF

abundance: once
v_gene: TRBV10-2
j_gene: TRBJ2-1
CDR3aa: ASSETGAYNEQF

abundance: -
v_gene: TRBV7-9
j_gene: TRBJ2-7
CDR3aa: ASSLDVEDRSSYEQY

abundance: -
v_gene: TRBV18
j_gene: TRBJ2-7
CDR3aa: ARLLAGSAYEQY

abundance: -
v_gene: TRBV5-1
j_gene: TRBJ2-1
CDR3aa: ASSLDWTSGDNEQF

abundance: -
v_gene: TRBV6-6
j_gene: TRBJ2-2
CDR3aa: ASSYADSPIGELF

abundance: -
v_gene: TRBV4-1
j_gene: TRBJ2-7
CDR3aa: ASSQDPRASYEQY

abundance: -
v_gene: TRBV6-1
j_gene: TRBJ2-7
CDR3aa: ASSEALGYEQY

abundance: -
v_gene: TRBV11-2
j_gene: TRBJ2-1
CDR3aa: ATSSHPADNYNEQF

abundance: -
v_gene: TRBV29-1
j_gene: TRBJ1-2
CDR3aa: SVGTGFSQHGYT

abundance: -
v_gene: TRBV12-5
j_gene: TRBJ2-7
CDR3aa: ASGFGTSYEQY

abundance: -
v_gene: TRBV5-6
j_gene: TRBJ2-5
CDR3aa: ASSLGQNQETQY

abundance: -
v_gene: TRBV29-1
j_gene: TRBJ1-2
CDR3aa: SVTGDGNYGYT

abundance: -
v_gene: TRBV19
j_gene: TRBJ2-7
CDR3aa: ASSIAHLSYEQY

abundance: once
v_gene: TRBV6-1
j_gene: TRBJ2-7
CDR3aa: ASSGGQGGEQY

abundance: once
v_gene: TRBV6-1
j_gene: TRBJ1-3
CDR3aa: ASSEEGQAGNTIY

abundance: -
v_gene: TRBV7-8
j_gene: TRBJ2-7
CDR3aa: ASSMGLAGASSYEQY

abundance: -
v_gene: TRBV30
j_gene: TRBJ2-1
CDR3aa: AWSSETRYNEQF

abundance: -
v_gene: TRBV28
j_gene: TRBJ1-5
CDR3aa: ASSLRGSQPQH